Shown below are 18 T cell receptor beta chains from a single sample sequenced in a study of blood T cell repertoires in COVID-19. TCRdb's table, derived via immunoSEQ multiplex PCR, lists solely in-frame clones and lacks some. Of hundreds of thousands of clones detected, approximately 89% appear once; the ten largest clones hold over 8%. Sample: PBMCs or T cells enriched from blood (not recorded which). The receptors shown here come from a woman in her thirties or forties who had recovered from COVID-19.

This chain joins TRBV15 and TRBJ1-6; D gene ambiguous. CDR1 and CDR2 (germline): LNHNV, YYDKDF (reference sequence). The CDR3 runs to 19 residues. Trimming took off 9 bases at V and 0 bases at J, with 24 bases between the two ends. CDR3: CATRTGLARNSSYNSPLHF. CDR3 bases: TGTGCCACTAGAACTGGGTTAGCACGGAATAGCTCCTATAATTCACCCCTCCACTTT.

The V call is TRBV7-2, the J call TRBJ2-7, with a weak D call TRBD2 (7 bases). Germline lookup yields CDR1 SGHTA and CDR2 FQGNSA. V was trimmed by 1 base and J by 0 bases, leaving 16 bases between them. This CDR3 has 17 residues. Here the CDR3 reads CASSLGGTGGLSYEQYF. CDR3 DNA sequence: TGTGCCAGCAGCTTAGGGGGGACGGGGGGCCTCTCCTACGAGCAGTACTTC.

This chain connects TRBV6-6 to TRBJ2-7; tentatively, D is TRBD1 (6 bases). V was pared by 6 bases and J by 5 bases, with 14 bases between. Germline V gene sequence: CDR1 MNHNY, CDR2 SVGAGI (reference sequence). The CDR3 has 13 residues. The CDR3 region is CASRPGTSDEQYF. CDR3 nucleotide sequence: TGTGCCAGCAGACCCGGGACATCCGACGAGCAGTACTTC.

The rearrangement uses TRBV11-3 and TRBJ1-2; TRBD1 agrees at 9 bases. With 6 bases clipped from V and 7 bases from J, the junction kept 21 bases outside the gene matches. This CDR3 has 18 amino acids. Germline V CDR1 and CDR2: SGHNT, YENEEA. For the CDR3, the DNA is TGTGCCAGCAGACCGGGACAGGGAATGAAAAATGAGATGGGTGGCTACACCTTC. Protein: CASRPGQGMKNEMGGYTF.

This chain joins TRBV3-1 (or the pseudogene TRBV3-2) and TRBJ1-2; 8 bases are shared with TRBD1. The germline V gene encodes CDR1 LGHDT and CDR2 YNNKEL (reference sequence). The CDR3 is made up of 14 amino acids. V gave up 4 bases and J gave up 3 bases; unmatched junction bases: 4. CDR3 residues: CASSLGQGDYGYTF. The CDR3 DNA sequence: TGTGCCAGCAGCCTAGGACAGGGCGACTATGGCTACACCTTC.

This chain uses TRBV11-1 with TRBJ1-6, with D perhaps TRBD1 (6 bases). V lost 0 bases to trimming and J lost 7 bases, with 13 bases between them. The CDR3 is 16 residues long. Germline values: CDR1 SGHAT, CDR2 FQDESV (reference sequence). The CDR3 DNA sequence: TGTGCCAGCAGCTTAGCGTCGATAAGGGGGAATTCACCCCTCCACTTT. This translates into CASSLASIRGNSPLHF.

V is TRBV12-5 and J is TRBJ2-2; TRBD1 matches 9 bases. The CDR3 covers 16 residues. J lost 5 bases, V lost 4 bases, and 8 bases had no gene match. Germline loops: CDR1 LGHNT, CDR2 FRNRAP. The CDR3 loop is CASGSPGTGRTGELFF. The CDR3 DNA reads TGTGCTAGTGGTTCGCCCGGGACAGGGAGGACCGGGGAGCTGTTTTTT.

The V gene is TRBV7-2, the J gene TRBJ2-7; no reliable D call. From germline, CDR1 is SGHTA and CDR2 FQGNSA. The CDR3 runs 12 residues. V shed 0 bases and J shed 6 bases, with 6 bases lying between them. The CDR3 here is CASSLAMSEQYF. As DNA, the CDR3 is TGTGCCAGCAGCTTAGCGATGAGCGAGCAGTACTTC. Filled out from reference TRBV7-2 and TRBJ2-7, the complete variable domain reads GAGVSQSPSNKVTEKGKDVELRCDPISGHTALYWYRQSLGQGLEFLIYFQGNSAPDKSGLPSDRFSAERTGGSVSTLTIQRTQQEDSAVYLCASSLAMSEQYFGPGTRLTVT.

The CDR3 DNA follows: TGTGCCAGCTCACCGTCAAACACTGAAGCTTTCTTT. Its translation: CASSPSNTEAFF. This rearrangement joins TRBV18 to TRBJ1-1; D unresolved. The V gene lost 3 bases and the J gene lost 2 bases, with 4 bases spanning the gap. Germline lookup yields CDR1 KGHSH and CDR2 LQKENI. The CDR3 loop spans 12 amino acids. The full variable domain, rest sourced from reference TRBV18 and TRBJ1-1, is NAGVMQNPRHLVRRRGQEARLRCSPMKGHSHVYWYRQLPEEGLKFMVYLQKENIIDESGMPKERFSAEFPKEGPSILRIQQVVRGDSAAYFCASSPSNTEAFFGQGTRLTVV.

The rearrangement joins TRBV27 to TRBJ2-1; TRBD1 matches 8 bases. Germline V gives CDR1 MNHEY, CDR2 SMNVEV (reference sequence). V was clipped by 5 bases and J by 5 bases; unmatched bases: 8. The CDR3 has 15 residues. DNA for the CDR3: TGTGCCAGCAGTATACCTACAGGGGGAAACAATGAGCAGTTCTTC. This encodes CASSIPTGGNNEQFF.

This clone was detected once. This chain connects TRBV7-2 to TRBJ1-3; no clear D gene. CDR3 length: 15 residues. Trimming removed 5 bases from V and 1 base from J, with 12 bases in between. In germline, CDR1 is SGHTA, CDR2 FQGNSA. CDR3 region: CASSPPPGSGNTIYF. In nucleotides, the CDR3 is TGTGCCAGCAGCCCCCCCCCGGGTTCTGGAAACACCATATATTTT.

The rearrangement links TRBV23-1 to TRBJ2-2, with TRBD1 matching 9 bases. TRBV23-1 has ORF status, its function being uncertain. The V segment lost 7 bases and the J segment 7 bases; nucleotides outside the gene matches: 10. The CDR3 spans 15 residues. The CDR3 DNA reads as TGCGCCAGCAAACAGGGGGCGAGGATAGGCGGGGAGCTGTTTTTT. Protein: CASKQGARIGGELFF.

The rearrangement joins TRBV11-2 to TRBJ2-5, with TRBD2 matching 11 bases. This CDR3 is built from 17 residues. V shed 1 base, J shed 3 bases, and the junction held 7 bases outside the gene matches. In germline, CDR1 is SGHAT, CDR2 FQNNGV. The CDR3 nucleotides are TGTGCCAGCAGCTTAGCACCGTGGGGACTAGCGGAAGAGACCCAGTACTTC. Protein sequence: CASSLAPWGLAEETQYF. The variable domain in full, completed from reference TRBV11-2 and TRBJ2-5, reads EAGVAQSPRYKIIEKRQSVAFWCNPISGHATLYWYQQILGQGPKLLIQFQNNGVVDDSQLPKDRFSAERLKGVDSTLKIQPAKLEDSAVYLCASSLAPWGLAEETQYFGPGTRLLVL.

This chain uses TRBV19 with TRBJ2-4, with 7 positions matching TRBD1. The CDR3 length is 16 residues. Per the germline V gene, CDR1 is LNHDA and CDR2 is SQIVND (reference sequence). The trim removed 5 bases at V and 0 bases at J, leaving 7 bases unmatched. CDR3 sequence (DNA): TGTGCCAGTAGTTTCGACAGGGTGGGAGCCAAAAACATTCAGTACTTC. Its translation: CASSFDRVGAKNIQYF. Complete variable domain (other parts from reference TRBV19 and TRBJ2-4): DGGITQSPKYLFRKEGQNVTLSCEQNLNHDAMYWYRQDPGQGLRLIYYSQIVNDFQKGDIAEGYSVSREKKESFPLTVTSAQKNPTAFYLCASSFDRVGAKNIQYFGAGTRLSVL.

The genes are TRBV3-1 (or the pseudogene TRBV3-2) and TRBJ1-1, with 7 bases lining up with TRBD1. The CDR3 consists of 15 residues. Per the germline V gene, CDR1 is LGHDT and CDR2 is YNNKEL (reference sequence). V lost 2 bases, J lost 0 bases, and 3 bases stayed unmatched. The CDR3 DNA follows: TGTGCCAGCAGCCAAAGGGGACAGCTGAACACTGAAGCTTTCTTT. It codes for CASSQRGQLNTEAFF.

This rearrangement joins TRBV15 to TRBJ1-4, with a weak D call TRBD1 (5 bases). The V gene's germline CDR1 is LNHNV and CDR2 YYDKDF (reference sequence). The V end lost 0 bases, the J end lost 5 bases, and 7 bases lay between the germline ends. The CDR3 runs to 14 residues. In DNA form, the CDR3 reads TGTGCCACCAGCAGAGAATACAGGAATGAAAAACTGTTTTTT. Its protein product is CATSREYRNEKLFF.

The V gene is TRBV27, the J gene TRBJ1-5; D uncertain. The germline V gene has CDR1 MNHEY and CDR2 SMNVEV (reference sequence). Trimming stripped 3 bases from V and 2 bases from J, with 8 bases between. This CDR3 is 14 amino acids long. The CDR3 nucleotides are TGTGCCAGCAGTTTCCAGGATGGCAATCAGCCCCAGCATTTT. This gives the protein CASSFQDGNQPQHF.

Points on this clone: The same CDR3 arises from other DNA sequences in this sample as well. The chain joins TRBV5-1 to TRBJ1-5; D might be TRBD1 (6 bases). This CDR3 is 14 amino acids long. The V end lost 4 bases, the J end lost 2 bases, and 10 bases lay between the germline ends. The germline V gene encodes CDR1 SGHRS and CDR2 YFSETQ. The DNA for the CDR3 is TGCGCCAGCAGCCTGGCAGGGGGCAATCAGCCCCAGCATTTT. It codes for CASSLAGGNQPQHF.